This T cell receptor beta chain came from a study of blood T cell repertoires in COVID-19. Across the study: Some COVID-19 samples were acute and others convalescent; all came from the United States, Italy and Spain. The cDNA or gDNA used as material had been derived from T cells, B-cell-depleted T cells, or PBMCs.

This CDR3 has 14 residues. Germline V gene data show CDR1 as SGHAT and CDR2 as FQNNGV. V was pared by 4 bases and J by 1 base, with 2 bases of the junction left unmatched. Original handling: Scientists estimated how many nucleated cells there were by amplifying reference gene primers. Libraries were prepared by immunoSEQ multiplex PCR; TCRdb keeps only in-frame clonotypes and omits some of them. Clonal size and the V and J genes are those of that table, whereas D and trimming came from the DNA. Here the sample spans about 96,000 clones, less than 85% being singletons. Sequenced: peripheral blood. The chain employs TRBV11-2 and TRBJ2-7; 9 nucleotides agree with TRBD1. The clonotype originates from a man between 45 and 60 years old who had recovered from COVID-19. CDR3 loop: CASSSTGGSYEQYF. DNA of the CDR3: TGTGCCAGCAGCTCGACAGGGGGGTCCTACGAGCAGTACTTC.